One T cell receptor (beta chain) is described in this entry. The antigen is not known. The data are from a study of a mutant IDH1 vaccine in newly diagnosed glioma. In the study overall: At weeks 1, 3, 5, 7, 11, 15, 19 and 23, patients received a vaccination, eight in all. Investigators started vaccination 4-6 weeks after radiotherapy alone, or with temozolomide cycles.

The protocol was immunoSEQ multiplex PCR, while the TCRdb copy is restricted to in-frame clones and leaves out a portion. The sample has about 66,000 clones, about 84% seen once; the top ten hold about 3.7%. As for time point: week 11, during vaccination. Each vaccine dose was 300 ug of mutant IDH1 20-mer peptide, with topical imiquimod. The CDR3 covers 14 residues. Trimming removed 0 bases from V and 4 bases from J, with 11 bases in between. Germline loops: CDR1 SGDLS, CDR2 YYNGEE. The TCR sequence derives from a man younger than 45 with glioma. The V and J genes are TRBV9 and TRBJ2-7; possibly TRBD1 or TRBD2 for D (5 bases each). The sequenced sample was PBMCs, obtained from a glioma patient whose treatment included an IDH1 peptide vaccine. The CDR3 sequence: CASSVAPGRYEQYF. Written as DNA, the CDR3 is TGTGCCAGCAGCGTAGCTCCGGGGCGGTACGAGCAGTACTTC.